The 13 T cell receptor beta chains reported below all come from one sample, sequenced in a study of naive and memory T cell subsets. Ligated cDNA underwent four rounds of PCR with nested alpha and beta constant region primers and SP2. In TCRdb, the 5' RACE reads were re-called with MiXCR into one record per CDR3 protein. Of roughly 48,000 distinct CDR3 sequences listed, around 4.7% are singletons. A UMI-containing oligonucleotide was joined by 3' ligation to the TCR cDNA template. The source of these receptors is a female donor in good health.

This clonotype was picked up many times. The CDR3 here is CASSLKRLQETQYF. In DNA, the CDR3 is TGTGCCAGCAGCTTAAAGCGGCTCCAAGAGACCCAGTACTTC. The rearrangement joins TRBV11-2 to TRBJ2-5; a weak D match, TRBD2 (5 bases). Per germline, CDR1 SGHAT and CDR2 FQNNGV. CDR3 length: 14 amino acids. V was clipped by 2 bases and J by 1 base, with 8 bases between them.

This clonotype appeared many times. The rearrangement joins TRBV7-3 to TRBJ1-5, with TRBD1 as a possible D gene (5 bases). Germline CDR1 SGHTA, CDR2 FQGTGA. Trimming stripped 2 bases from V and 2 bases from J, with 10 bases between. CDR3 length: 15 residues. CDR3 bases: TGTGCCAGCAGCTTAGGGGGTAATGGCAATCAGCCCCAGCATTTT. Protein sequence: CASSLGGNGNQPQHF.

The CDR3 DNA follows: TGTGCCAGCAGTTACTTTCCGGGGGGGGTTCAAGAGACCCAGTACTTC. Protein product: CASSYFPGGVQETQYF. The chain joins TRBV6-5 to TRBJ2-5, with 8 bases fitting TRBD2. The CDR3 is 16 residues long. V lost 1 base to trimming and J lost 2 bases; unmatched junction nucleotides: 6. In germline, CDR1 is MNHEY, CDR2 SVGAGI.

This clonotype was counted between two and nine times. The chain has TRBV6-2 or TRBV6-3 and TRBJ2-6; D is ambiguous. The CDR3 consists of 15 residues. Trimming removed 2 bases from V and 0 bases from J, with 5 bases in between. Germline loops: CDR1 MNHEY, CDR2 SVGEGT. CDR3 sequence (DNA): TGTGCCAGCAGTTACGGGTTCTCTGGGGCCAACGTCCTGACTTTC. Translating gives CASSYGFSGANVLTF.

This clonotype was recorded at least ten times. The J gene is TRBJ2-7, the V gene TRBV20-1; 9 nucleotides align to TRBD1. V shed 5 bases, J shed 3 bases, and the junction held 5 bases outside the gene matches. The germline V gene encodes CDR1 DFQATT and CDR2 SNEGSKA (reference sequence). This CDR3 has 13 amino acids. This CDR3 is CSAFRQGGYEQYF. CDR3 sequence (DNA): TGCAGTGCTTTTAGACAGGGGGGCTACGAGCAGTACTTC.

The chain employs TRBV7-9 and TRBJ2-3; 9 bases are shared with TRBD1. Germline CDR1 is SEHNR and CDR2 is FQNEAQ (reference sequence). The length of the CDR3 is 16 residues. The V segment lost 3 bases and the J segment 3 bases; nucleotides outside the gene matches: 7. CDR3 in amino acids: CASSFGTGSSTDTQYF. The CDR3 DNA reads TGTGCCAGCAGCTTTGGGACAGGGTCGTCGACAGATACGCAGTATTTT.

This clonotype was seen at least ten times. The genes are TRBV4-1 and TRBJ1-2, with 8 bases matching TRBD1. Per the germline V gene, CDR1 is MGHRA and CDR2 is YSYEKL. The CDR3 loop spans 17 amino acids. V was clipped by 4 bases and J by 8 bases; unmatched bases: 18. The CDR3 DNA reads TGCGCCAGCAGCCGGAAGGGGATCACGCAGGGGGCGGAGGGCTACACCTTC. Translating gives CASSRKGITQGAEGYTF.

This clonotype was observed many times. V gene TRBV29-1 combines with J gene TRBJ1-1; unclear D gene. Germline lookup yields CDR1 SQVTM and CDR2 ANQGSEA. The CDR3 covers 13 residues. V was cut by 4 bases and J by 0 bases, with 9 bases left in between. CDR3 coding DNA: TGCAGCGTTGCCGGGATCCTGAACACTGAAGCTTTCTTT. The encoded protein is CSVAGILNTEAFF.

This clonotype was observed many times. This chain connects TRBV13 to TRBJ2-7; D uncertain. Germline CDR1 is PRHDT and CDR2 is FYEKMQ (reference sequence). Trimming removed 5 bases at V and 3 bases at J, with 8 bases between. The CDR3 length is 12 residues. The CDR3 is CASSTGDYEQYF. As DNA, the CDR3 is TGTGCCAGCAGCACTGGGGACTACGAGCAGTACTTC.

This clonotype has at least ten counts. The rearrangement uses TRBV11-2 and TRBJ2-2, with 7 bases aligning to TRBD2. V lost 4 bases, J lost 5 bases, and 10 bases stayed unmatched. The germline CDR1 and CDR2 sequences are SGHAT and FQNNGV. CDR3 length equals 16 residues. This chain's CDR3 is CASSSWRELRTGELFF. CDR3 nucleotides: TGTGCCAGCAGCTCATGGCGGGAGCTGAGGACCGGGGAGCTGTTTTTT.

This clonotype was counted a few times. This sequence joins TRBV11-1 and TRBJ1-1, with unresolved D. The germline V and J ends were trimmed by 2 bases and 11 bases, with 18 bases remaining between them. This CDR3 has 14 residues. Germline V gives CDR1 SGHAT, CDR2 FQDESV (reference sequence). The CDR3, as DNA: TGTGCCAGCAGCTTATCTGGATCTCGCCGAAATGCTTTCTTT. Translation gives CASSLSGSRRNAFF.

This clonotype was observed at least ten times. This sequence joins TRBV29-1 and TRBJ2-1, with 10 bases fitting TRBD1. The CDR3 is 15 residues long. Trimming at V came to 4 bases and at J to 7 bases, leaving 10 bases not matched to a gene. Germline V gene sequence: CDR1 SQVTM, CDR2 ANQGSEA. CDR3 DNA: TGCAGCGTTGGAGGGACAGGGGTAGGTACGAATGAGCAGTTCTTC. Translated: CSVGGTGVGTNEQFF.

This clonotype showed up many times. The V call is TRBV14, the J call TRBJ2-5; D tentatively fits TRBD1 or TRBD2 (5 bases each). The V gene lost 6 bases and the J gene lost 4 bases, with 12 bases spanning the gap. The germline V gene encodes CDR1 SGHDN and CDR2 FVKESK. This CDR3 spans 13 amino acids. Written as DNA, the CDR3 is TGTGCCAGCAGGGGGACGAAGGTAGAGACCCAGTACTTC. It specifies CASRGTKVETQYF. Filled out from reference TRBV14 and TRBJ2-5, the complete variable domain reads EAGVTQFPSHSVIEKGQTVTLRCDPISGHDNLYWYRRVMGKEIKFLLHFVKESKQDESGMPNNRFLAERTGGTYSTLKVQPAELEDSGVYFCASRGTKVETQYFGPGTRLLVL.